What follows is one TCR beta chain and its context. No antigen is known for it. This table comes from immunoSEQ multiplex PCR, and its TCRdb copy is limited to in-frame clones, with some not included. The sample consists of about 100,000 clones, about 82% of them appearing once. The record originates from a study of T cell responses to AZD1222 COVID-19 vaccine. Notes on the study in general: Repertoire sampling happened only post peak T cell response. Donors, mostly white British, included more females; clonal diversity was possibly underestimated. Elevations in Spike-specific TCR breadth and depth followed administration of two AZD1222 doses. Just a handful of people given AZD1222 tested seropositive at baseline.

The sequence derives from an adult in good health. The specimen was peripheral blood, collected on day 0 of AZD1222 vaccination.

The CDR3 DNA follows: TGTGCCAGCAGTCTCGGGGGTGGCACTGAAGCTTTCTTT. Translated, it gives CASSLGGGTEAFF. The chain employs TRBV12-3 or TRBV12-4 and TRBJ1-1; tentatively, D is TRBD1 (5 bases). The ends were cut back, 5 bases at V and 4 bases at J, with 11 bases in the middle. The CDR3 covers 13 residues.